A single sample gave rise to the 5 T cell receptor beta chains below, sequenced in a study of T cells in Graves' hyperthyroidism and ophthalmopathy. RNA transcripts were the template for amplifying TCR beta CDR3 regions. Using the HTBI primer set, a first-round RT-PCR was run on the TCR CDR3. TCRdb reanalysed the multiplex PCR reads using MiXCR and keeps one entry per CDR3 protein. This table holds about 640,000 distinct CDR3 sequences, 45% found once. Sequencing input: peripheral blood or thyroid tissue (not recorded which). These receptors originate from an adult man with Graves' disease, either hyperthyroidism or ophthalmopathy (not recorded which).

The CDR3 sequence is CASAGTVRKTQYF. CDR3 nucleotide sequence: TGTGCCAGCGCGGGGACGGTCAGAAAGACCCAGTACTTC. The chain recombines TRBV7-2 with TRBJ2-5; D may be TRBD2 (6 bases). Deletions cut 8 bases from V and 6 bases from J, with 16 bases between. Germline assignment: CDR1 SGHTA and CDR2 FQGNSA. CDR3 size: 13 residues.

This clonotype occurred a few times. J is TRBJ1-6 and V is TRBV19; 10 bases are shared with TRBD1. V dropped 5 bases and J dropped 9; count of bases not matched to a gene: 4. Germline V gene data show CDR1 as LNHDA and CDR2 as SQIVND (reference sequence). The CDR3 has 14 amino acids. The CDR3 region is CASSRDRGFSPLHF. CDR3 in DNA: TGTGCCAGTAGTCGGGACAGGGGATTTTCACCCCTCCACTTT.

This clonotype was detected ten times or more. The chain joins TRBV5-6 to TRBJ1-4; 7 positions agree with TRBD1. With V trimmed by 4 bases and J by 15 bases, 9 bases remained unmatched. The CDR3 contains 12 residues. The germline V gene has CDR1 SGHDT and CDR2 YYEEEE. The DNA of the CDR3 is TGTGCCAGCAGCCCCAGGACAGGTGGGGTGTTTTTT. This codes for CASSPRTGGVFF.

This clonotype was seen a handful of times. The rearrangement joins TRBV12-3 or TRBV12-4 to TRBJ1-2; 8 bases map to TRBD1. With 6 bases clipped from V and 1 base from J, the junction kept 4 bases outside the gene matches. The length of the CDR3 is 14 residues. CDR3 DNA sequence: TGTGCCAGCAGAGGGACAGGAGTTAACTATGGCTACACCTTC. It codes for CASRGTGVNYGYTF.

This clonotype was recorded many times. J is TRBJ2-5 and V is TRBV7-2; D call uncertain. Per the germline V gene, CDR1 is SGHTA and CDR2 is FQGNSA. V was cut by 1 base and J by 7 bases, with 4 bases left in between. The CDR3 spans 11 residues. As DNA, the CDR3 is TGTGCCAGCAGCTTAGGACTGACCCAGTACTTC. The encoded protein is CASSLGLTQYF.